This is a list of T cell receptor beta chains from one sample in a study of CD4 T cells in relation to SARS-CoV-2 and coronaviruses. Using immunoSEQ multiplex PCR, the repertoire was profiled, and TCRdb retains in-frame clones only, with some absent. There are some 60,000 clones in the sample; about 90% occur only once, and roughly 0.37% lies in the top ten. Sequenced input: naive CD4+ T cells from PBMCs. The receptor source for this set is an adult with COVID-19. The CDR3 runs from the conserved cysteine through the conserved F or W. A D gene is named only where the DNA matches it firmly. Size is stated for part of the rows, as once, few or many counts, or as a class when the clone is expanded.

clone size | J gene | V gene | D gene | CDR3 DNA | CDR3 protein
- | TRBJ2-1 | TRBV6-1 | TRBD2 | TGTGCCAGCAGTGAAAGTAGCGGGCAGCACAATGAGCAGTTCTTC | CASSESSGQHNEQFF
few | TRBJ2-1 | TRBV6-5 | - | TGTGCCAGCACTACCCAGTTTGGCTACAATGAGCAGTTCTTC | CASTTQFGYNEQFF
- | TRBJ1-1 | TRBV19 | - | TGTGCCAGTACCCCTAGGTTCGGGAACACTGAAGCTTTCTTT | CASTPRFGNTEAFF
- | TRBJ2-1 | TRBV5-1 | TRBD2 | TGCGCCAGCCAGACTAGCGGGAGCTCCTACAATGAGCAGTTCTTC | CASQTSGSSYNEQFF
- | TRBJ1-2 | TRBV4-1 | - | TGCGCCAGCAGCCATCTTAGTGTGGGCTACACCTTC | CASSHLSVGYTF
- | TRBJ2-4 | TRBV29-1 | TRBD1 | TGCAGCGTTAGGGACAGGAAAAAATTAGCCAAAAACATTCAGTACTTC | CSVRDRKKLAKNIQYF
- | TRBJ2-3 | TRBV5-4 | - | TGTGCCAGCAGCTTGGAGGGCACTAGCACAGATACGCAGTATTTT | CASSLEGTSTDTQYF
once | TRBJ2-2 | TRBV18 | TRBD1 | TGTGCCAGCTCACCCCGACAGGGCACCGGGGAGCTGTTTTTT | CASSPRQGTGELFF
- | TRBJ1-4 | TRBV5-4 | TRBD1 | TGTGCCAGCAGCGCCGGGACAGAGAATGAAAAACTGTTTTTT | CASSAGTENEKLFF
- | TRBJ2-2 | TRBV28 | TRBD2 | TGTGCCAGCAGTTTTTCTAGCGGGAGGAATGGGGAGCTGTTTTTT | CASSFSSGRNGELFF
- | TRBJ2-7 | TRBV11-2 | - | TGTGCCAGCAGCCCCCGGAGGGGGGCAGCGGAGCAGTACTTC | CASSPRRGAAEQYF